This TCR beta chain was obtained from a study of cytomegalovirus exposure and HLA in healthy donors. The CDR3 contains 16 residues. Looked up from germline, CDR1 is SGHAT and CDR2 is FQNNGV. The germline V and J ends were trimmed by 3 bases and 0 bases, with 13 bases remaining between them. The PCR ran on 60 Vbeta and 13 Jbeta primers. Libraries were prepared by immunoSEQ multiplex PCR; TCRdb keeps only in-frame clonotypes and omits some of them. This listing includes approximately 110,000 clones. The receptor was isolated from a man in his fifties in good health and CMV-seronegative. Source material: PBMCs. The V gene is TRBV11-2, the J gene TRBJ2-3, with TRBD1 as a possible D gene (7 bases). The CDR3 sequence: CASSFGRGASTDTQYF. The CDR3 bases are TGTGCCAGCAGCTTCGGCAGGGGGGCTAGCACAGATACGCAGTATTTT.